This passage covers 11 T cell receptor beta chains from one sample sequenced in a study of T cells after yellow fever vaccination. One entry per CDR3 protein, called by TCRdb with MiXCR from the 5' RACE reads. Among 25,000 to 30,000 distinct CDR3 sequences listed, under 6% were seen once. Sequencing was performed on CD8+ T cells sorted from PBMCs, taken 10 days after the yellow fever booster vaccination. The receptors were sampled from a man younger than 45 who received the YFV17D yellow fever vaccine.

At least ten counts were recorded for this clonotype. J is TRBJ2-5 and V is TRBV11-2, with 9 positions matching TRBD1. The CDR3 loop spans 14 amino acids. Trimming cost V 5 bases and J 3 bases; bases outside gene matches: 4. Germline lookup yields CDR1 SGHAT and CDR2 FQNNGV. DNA for the CDR3: TGTGCCAGCAGCGCCCGGACAGGGGAAGAGACCCAGTACTTC. Translated: CASSARTGEETQYF.

This clonotype occurred many times. This chain uses TRBV5-1 with TRBJ2-3; no clear D. The germline V gene has CDR1 SGHRS and CDR2 YFSETQ. Trimming cost V 4 bases and J 2 bases, with 14 bases left between them. The CDR3 is 15 amino acids. CDR3 DNA sequence: TGCGCCAGCAGCACAACTCCGGATCACACAGATACGCAGTATTTT. Its protein is CASSTTPDHTDTQYF.

This clonotype appeared many times. The CDR3 region has the DNA TGTGCCAGCAGTCCGGGACAGGCAAACAATGAGCAGTTCTTC. Encoded protein: CASSPGQANNEQFF. V gene TRBV6-5 combines with J gene TRBJ2-1, with TRBD1 identical over 8 bases. Germline V gene sequence: CDR1 MNHEY, CDR2 SVGAGI. The ends lost 5 bases at V and 5 bases at J; junction bases unmatched: 5. The CDR3 covers 14 residues.

To note about this clonotype: A read error is possible here, since a much larger clone lies one base away. The J gene is TRBJ2-5, the V gene TRBV5-1, with 12 bases matching TRBD2. V shed 7 bases, J shed 5 bases, and the junction held 12 bases outside the gene matches. Germline V gives CDR1 SGHRS, CDR2 YFSETQ. This CDR3 contains 16 residues. The DNA of the CDR3 is TGCGCCAGCTGGGGCATCGAGACTAGCGGGAGTGAGACCCAGTACTTC. Protein product: CASWGIETSGSETQYF.

This clonotype was seen many times. The chain employs TRBV7-3 and TRBJ2-2; 13 bases map to TRBD2. CDR1 and CDR2 from the germline V gene are SGHTA and FQGTGA. V was pared by 5 bases and J by 7 bases, with 28 bases of the junction left unmatched. The CDR3 has 23 amino acids. CDR3: CASSGRIRDPRAGLAGIGGELFF. The CDR3 nucleotides read TGTGCCAGCAGCGGACGCATACGGGATCCTAGAGCGGGACTAGCGGGAATTGGCGGGGAGCTGTTTTTT. The full variable domain, in which reference TRBV7-3 and TRBJ2-2 provide the parts outside the CDR3, is GAGVSQTPSNKVTEKGKYVELRCDPISGHTALYWYRQSLGQGPEFLIYFQGTGAADDSGLPNDRFFAVRPEGSVSTLKIQRTERGDSAVYLCASSGRIRDPRAGLAGIGGELFFGEGSRLTVL.

The table lists this clonotype with many counts. This sequence joins TRBV12-3 or TRBV12-4 and TRBJ1-5; D gene ambiguous. The CDR3 contains 13 residues. Trimming took off 3 bases at V and 5 bases at J, with 8 bases between the two ends. CDR3 protein: CASSFFEDQPQHF. Written as DNA, the CDR3 is TGTGCCAGCAGTTTTTTTGAGGATCAGCCCCAGCATTTT.

Ten or more counts support this clonotype. The chain has TRBV5-5 and TRBJ2-1; D ambiguous. The CDR3 consists of 14 residues. Trimming stripped 0 bases from V and 7 bases from J, with 11 bases between. The V gene's germline CDR1 is SGHKS and CDR2 YYEKEE (reference sequence). CDR3 bases: TGTGCCAGCAGCTTGGCCGCGGCAGTAAATGAGCAGTTCTTC. Translation: CASSLAAAVNEQFF.

This clonotype was recorded many times. The chain employs TRBV7-6 and TRBJ1-1; no definite D call. With 4 bases removed from V and 0 bases from J, the gap between germline ends came to 12 bases. Per germline, CDR1 SGHVS and CDR2 FNYEAQ. This CDR3 has 15 amino acids. This chain's CDR3 is CASSSSPFVNTEAFF. For the CDR3, the DNA is TGTGCCAGCAGCTCTAGTCCATTTGTGAACACTGAAGCTTTCTTT.

This clonotype was counted ten times or more. The J gene is TRBJ2-1, the V gene TRBV5-4, with D maybe TRBD2 (5 bases). The germline V gene encodes CDR1 SGHNT and CDR2 YYREEE (reference sequence). Trimming shortened V by 7 bases and J by 0 bases, and 14 bases separated the two germline ends. This CDR3 contains 15 residues. The DNA for the CDR3 is TGTGCCAGCGCGAAGAGGGAGAACTCCTACAATGAGCAGTTCTTC. This encodes CASAKRENSYNEQFF.

The chain carries TRBV27 and TRBJ2-1; TRBD1 is a possible D gene (6 bases). V lost 8 bases to trimming and J lost 8 bases, with 10 bases between them. Germline CDR1 and CDR2: MNHEY and SMNVEV (reference sequence). The CDR3 has 11 amino acids. As DNA, the CDR3 is TGTGCCAGCTTCAGGGGCGATGAGCAGTTCTTC. This gives the protein CASFRGDEQFF.

This clonotype showed up many times. The chain recombines TRBV25-1 with TRBJ2-7; 9 nucleotides match TRBD1. In germline, CDR1 is MGHDK, CDR2 SYGVNS. Germline trimming cut 5 bases from V and 7 bases from J; bases unmatched to any gene: 9. The CDR3 runs to 14 residues. The CDR3 region is CASSPGQGFLEQYF. The DNA of the CDR3 is TGTGCCAGCAGTCCGGGACAGGGATTTCTGGAGCAGTACTTC.